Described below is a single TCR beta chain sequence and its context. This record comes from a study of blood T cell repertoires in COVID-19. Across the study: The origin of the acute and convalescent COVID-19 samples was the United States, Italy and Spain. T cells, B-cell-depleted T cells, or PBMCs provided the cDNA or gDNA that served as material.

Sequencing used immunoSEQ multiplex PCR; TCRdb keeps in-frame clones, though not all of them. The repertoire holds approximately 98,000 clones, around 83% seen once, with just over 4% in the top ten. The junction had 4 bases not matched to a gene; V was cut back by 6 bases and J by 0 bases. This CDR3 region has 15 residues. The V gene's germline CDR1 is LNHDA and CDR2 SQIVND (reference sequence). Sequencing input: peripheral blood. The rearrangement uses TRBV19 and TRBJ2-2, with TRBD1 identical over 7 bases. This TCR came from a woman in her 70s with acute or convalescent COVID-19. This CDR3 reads CASSRQGPNTGELFF. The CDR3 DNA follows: TGTGCCAGTAGCAGACAGGGACCGAACACCGGGGAGCTGTTTTTT.